This TCR beta chain derives from a study of blood T cell repertoires in COVID-19. Across the whole study: Researchers got acute and convalescent COVID-19 samples from the United States, Italy and Spain. T cells, B-cell-depleted T cells, or PBMCs provided the cDNA or gDNA that served as material.

TCRdb's copy holds only in-frame clones and misses some; the assay was immunoSEQ multiplex PCR. Of roughly 240,000 clones in the sample, about 84% were seen once. Seattle-derived patients entered the study during active infection and were followed longitudinally. CDR1 is KGHSH, CDR2 LQKENI, per germline. The V gene end was trimmed by 6 bases and the J gene end by 0 bases; junction bases not matched to a gene: 4. The CDR3 is 16 residues long. This sequence joins TRBV18 and TRBJ1-6; 8 bases match TRBD1. This receptor was identified in an elderly woman with COVID-19, enrolled during active disease. The material sequenced was peripheral blood. CDR3 sequence: CASSRTGGSYNSPLHF. The CDR3 DNA is TGTGCCAGCTCTCGAACAGGGGGCTCCTATAATTCACCCCTCCACTTT.